This T cell receptor beta chain was sequenced during a study of identical twins. TCRdb recomputed calls from the 5' RACE reads with MiXCR, one row per CDR3 protein. This repertoire shows 250,000 to 300,000 distinct CDR3 sequences, 6.5% to 9.5% found once; its top ten account for approximately 3%. Study-level points and caveats: Findings depended on cross-sectional statistics rather than tracking the same donors.

This clonotype was counted between two and nine times. Its specificity is not known. The V end was cut by 1 base, the J end by 3 bases, with 10 bases between. The germline V gene encodes CDR1 LGHNA and CDR2 YNFKEQ. The CDR3 is 14 amino acids. The sample was also linked to a second study, of yellow fever vaccine responses in identical twins.

The clonotype comes from a woman aged 18-35 years in good health. The chain has TRBV4-2 and TRBJ2-7; D unresolved. The sample taken for sequencing was CD8+ T cells sorted from blood. This CDR3 reads CASSQGQQHYEQYF. The CDR3 nucleotides are TGTGCCAGCAGCCAAGGCCAACAGCACTACGAGCAGTACTTC.